The rows below give T cell receptor beta chains drawn from one sample of a study. Each CDR3 protein gets one entry after TCRdb re-called the 5' RACE reads with MiXCR. The table shows under 60,000 distinct CDR3 sequences, with 28% occurring only once. Sample: naive CD4+ T cells sorted from blood. These receptors were taken from a female donor with breast cancer. CDR3s leave out the opening cysteine and the closing phenylalanine or tryptophan. Each record gives: V gene, clone size, CDR3 protein. Clone size is shown for a subset of rows, as once, few, many or a class of expanded clone.

>TRBV6-6|medium-sized
ASSLGQGGTEAF
>TRBV18|NA
ASSPKRQETQY
>TRBV29-1|few
SVEDSGEPYNEQF
>TRBV6-5|NA
ASRPMTAATEAF
>TRBV15|few
ATSRDLTSGNTGELF
>TRBV24-1|NA
ATRTSGTDTQY
>TRBV7-2|few
ASRTTSGTDTQY
>TRBV7-3|NA
ASSSAKGAAPNEQY
>TRBV6-1|few
ASSGTSGRSEQF
>TRBV30|NA
AWSPGGSNYGYT
>TRBV2|few
ASSRTPLEAF
>TRBV20-1|few
SAVIAGPRETQY
>TRBV7-2|few
ASSQRGGRHTEAF
>TRBV5-1|NA
ASSLDVSGANVLT
>TRBV6-6|few
ASRRKDSAISGNTIY
>TRBV6-5|NA
ATTDGLWANVLT
>TRBV29-1|many
SVTGNSYEQY
>TRBV5-1|NA
ASSLNSNQPQH
>TRBV12-3/TRBV12-4|NA
AGRAQGLGTDTQY
>TRBV7-2|many
ASTSFRDRGYT
>TRBV15|few
TTSRDKAADGYT
>TRBV7-9|NA
ASSLYTGTASTDTQY